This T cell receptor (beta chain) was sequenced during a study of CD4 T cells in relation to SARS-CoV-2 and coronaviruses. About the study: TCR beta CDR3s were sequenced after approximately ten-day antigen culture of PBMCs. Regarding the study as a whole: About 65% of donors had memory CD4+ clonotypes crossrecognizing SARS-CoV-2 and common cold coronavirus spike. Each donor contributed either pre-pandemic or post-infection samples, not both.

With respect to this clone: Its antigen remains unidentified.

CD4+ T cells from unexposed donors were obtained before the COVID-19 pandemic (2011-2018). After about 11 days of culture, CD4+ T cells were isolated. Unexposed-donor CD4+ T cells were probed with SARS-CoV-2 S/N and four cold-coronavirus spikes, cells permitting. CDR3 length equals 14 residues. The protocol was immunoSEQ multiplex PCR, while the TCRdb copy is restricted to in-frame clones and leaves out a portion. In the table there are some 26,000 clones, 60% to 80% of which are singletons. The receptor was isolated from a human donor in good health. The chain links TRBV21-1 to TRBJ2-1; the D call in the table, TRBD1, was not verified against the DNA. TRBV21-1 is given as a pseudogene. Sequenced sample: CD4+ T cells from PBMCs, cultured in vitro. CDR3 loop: CARPQGRSYNEQFF. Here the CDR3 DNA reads TGTGCCCGCCCCCAGGGGCGTTCATACAATGAGCAGTTCTTC.